Each of the 29 T cell receptor beta chains below was sequenced from the same sample in a study of cytomegalovirus exposure and HLA in healthy donors. Amplification used 60 Vbeta primers and 13 Jbeta primers. Using immunoSEQ multiplex PCR, the repertoire was profiled, and TCRdb retains in-frame clones only, with some absent. The table includes roughly 93,000 clones, less than 85% detected once. Material for sequencing was PBMCs. The receptors derive from a male donor in good health and CMV-seronegative.

This clone turned up a few times. This chain uses TRBV5-1 with TRBJ2-2; TRBD2 matches 7 bases. CDR3 length equals 15 residues. The junction had 6 bases not matched to a gene; V was cut back by 0 bases and J by 7 bases. CDR1 and CDR2 from the germline V gene are SGHRS and YFSETQ. CDR3 in DNA: TGCGCCAGCAGCTTGGCCAGCGGGAATGGCGGGGAGCTGTTTTTT. It encodes CASSLASGNGGELFF.

This clone was found once. This sequence joins TRBV6-5 and TRBJ1-1, with D possibly TRBD1 on 5 matching bases. Trimming shortened V by 4 bases and J by 0 bases, and 15 bases separated the two germline ends. Germline V gives CDR1 MNHEY, CDR2 SVGAGI. The CDR3 length is 16 residues. As DNA, the CDR3 is TGTGCCAGCAGTTCCCAAGAGGACACCTTGAACACTGAAGCTTTCTTT. Translation: CASSSQEDTLNTEAFF.

This chain connects TRBV6-5 to TRBJ2-7, with D tentatively TRBD2 (6 bases). V lost 8 bases and J 5 bases, leaving 16 bases between the germline ends. The V gene's germline CDR1 is MNHEY and CDR2 SVGAGI. This CDR3 has 13 residues. CDR3 amino acids: CASGLALGNEQYF. The CDR3 DNA follows: TGTGCCAGCGGGCTAGCGTTAGGGAACGAGCAGTACTTC.

The chain employs TRBV18 and TRBJ2-7; perhaps TRBD1 as D (5 bases). Trimming took off 2 bases at V and 3 bases at J, with 11 bases between the two ends. CDR1 KGHSH and CDR2 LQKENI come from the germline V gene. This CDR3 has 14 residues. The CDR3 DNA sequence: TGTGCCAGCTCACCAGGGGCAGGGAACTACGAGCAGTACTTC. It specifies CASSPGAGNYEQYF.

This clone was picked up one time. A junction end diverges from the germline sequence, so it may reflect a read error. The gene calls are TRBV7-9 and TRBJ2-6; D call uncertain. Germline CDR1 reads SEHNR; CDR2 reads FQNEAQ (reference sequence). This CDR3 is built from 13 residues. CDR3 sequence (DNA): TGTTCCAGCAGCTCCGGTGGGGCCAACGTCCTGACTTTC. It translates to CSSSSGGANVLTF. Together with reference TRBV7-9 and TRBJ2-6, the CDR3 gives the full variable domain: DTGVSQNPRHKITKRGQNVTFRCDPISEHNRLYWYRQTLGQGPEFLTYFQNEAQLEKSRLLSDRFSAERPKGSFSTLEIQRTEQGDSAMYLCSSSSGGANVLTFGAGSRLTVL.

The V gene is TRBV11-3, the J gene TRBJ2-7; TRBD1 aligns across 7 bases. V lost 6 bases, J lost 7 bases, and 6 bases stayed unmatched. The V gene's germline CDR1 is SGHNT and CDR2 YENEEA. CDR3 size: 12 residues. The CDR3 is CASSRDRGEQYF. DNA of the CDR3: TGTGCCAGCAGTCGGGACAGAGGAGAGCAGTACTTC.

The chain combines TRBV5-1 with TRBJ2-5; 8 bases align to TRBD1. The germline gives CDR1 SGHRS, CDR2 YFSETQ. The CDR3 covers 15 residues. Losses at the gene ends were 0 bases for V and 5 bases for J; bases not matched to a gene: 6. The CDR3 region is CASSLVPGQVETQYF. CDR3 sequence (DNA): TGCGCCAGCAGCTTGGTCCCGGGACAGGTTGAGACCCAGTACTTC. Complete variable domain (other parts from reference TRBV5-1 and TRBJ2-5): KAGVTQTPRYLIKTRGQQVTLSCSPISGHRSVSWYQQTPGQGLQFLFEYFSETQRNKGNFPGRFSGRQFSNSRSEMNVSTLELGDSALYLCASSLVPGQVETQYFGPGTRLLVL.

V and J are TRBV28 and TRBJ1-5, with TRBD1 matching 8 bases. With 4 bases clipped from V and 7 bases from J, the junction kept 6 bases outside the gene matches. Germline lookup yields CDR1 MDHEN and CDR2 SYDVKM. This CDR3 has 14 residues. CDR3: CASSSPGGGQPQHF. Written as DNA, the CDR3 is TGTGCCAGCAGTTCACCAGGGGGCGGGCAGCCCCAGCATTTT. Filled out from reference TRBV28 and TRBJ1-5, the complete variable domain reads DVKVTQSSRYLVKRTGEKVFLECVQDMDHENMFWYRQDPGLGLRLIYFSYDVKMKEKGDIPEGYSVSREKKERFSLILESASTNQTSMYLCASSSPGGGQPQHFGDGTRLSIL.

The chain recombines TRBV5-1 with TRBJ2-3, with D uncertain. Germline V gene data show CDR1 as SGHRS and CDR2 as YFSETQ. V lost 4 bases, J lost 5 bases, and 8 bases lay in between. The CDR3 spans 12 residues. In DNA form, the CDR3 reads TGCGCCAGCAGCGCATACGGAGATACGCAGTATTTT. This translates into CASSAYGDTQYF.

The chain combines TRBV6-1 with TRBJ2-3; tentatively, D is TRBD1 (6 bases). Trimming left V 2 bases short and J 0 bases short, with 12 bases between. The CDR3 has 16 residues. Germline lookup yields CDR1 MNHNS and CDR2 SASEGT. CDR3 loop: CASSESRGASTDTQYF. CDR3 nucleotide sequence: TGTGCCAGCAGTGAATCCAGGGGCGCTAGCACAGATACGCAGTATTTT.

This clone was seen only once. The gene calls are TRBV19 and TRBJ2-7; 8 bases match TRBD1. CDR1 is LNHDA, CDR2 SQIVND, per germline (reference sequence). V trimming: 4 bases; J trimming: 2 bases; junction bases outside the gene matches: 4. This CDR3 has 14 residues. The CDR3 sequence is CASSNGQGAYEQYF. In nucleotides, the CDR3 is TGTGCCAGTAGTAACGGACAGGGTGCCTACGAGCAGTACTTC. The full variable domain, completed using reference TRBV19 and TRBJ2-7, is DGGITQSPKYLFRKEGQNVTLSCEQNLNHDAMYWYRQDPGQGLRLIYYSQIVNDFQKGDIAEGYSVSREKKESFPLTVTSAQKNPTAFYLCASSNGQGAYEQYFGPGTRLTVT.

The chain uses TRBV6-4 and TRBJ1-1, with 7 bases fitting TRBD1. Germline CDR1 is MRHNA and CDR2 is SNTAGT. The CDR3 length is 13 residues. The V and J ends lost 6 bases and 1 base, in that order; junction bases with no gene match: 2. CDR3 sequence (DNA): TGTGCCAGCAGACAGGGGTCGAACACTGAAGCTTTCTTT. This translates into CASRQGSNTEAFF.

The chain carries TRBV27 and TRBJ2-7, with D uncertain. CDR3 size: 14 residues. In germline, CDR1 is MNHEY, CDR2 SMNVEV (reference sequence). V lost 5 bases to trimming and J lost 1 base, with 12 bases between them. The chain's CDR3 is CASSPLTNSYEQYF. DNA for the CDR3: TGTGCCAGCAGTCCTCTGACAAATTCCTACGAGCAGTACTTC.

The chain recombines TRBV5-4 with TRBJ2-7; a possible D gene is TRBD2 (6 bases). CDR1 and CDR2 (germline): SGHNT, YYREEE (reference sequence). This CDR3 spans 16 amino acids. The V end was cut by 3 bases, the J end by 3 bases, with 19 bases between. The CDR3 DNA sequence: TGTGCCAGCAGCTGGGGGGAGGACGGGCCGGACTACGAGCAGTACTTC. It codes for CASSWGEDGPDYEQYF.

This clone was counted a few times. J is TRBJ2-7 and V is TRBV5-6; 9 bases are shared with TRBD1. The CDR3 is 15 residues long. Unmatched junction bases numbered 10, after V lost 6 bases and J lost 3 bases. From germline, CDR1 is SGHDT and CDR2 YYEEEE. This CDR3 reads CASTLWDRVFYEQYF. The CDR3 DNA is TGTGCCAGCACCCTCTGGGACAGGGTCTTCTACGAGCAGTACTTC.

The J gene is TRBJ2-7, the V gene TRBV6-1; no firm D call. The V and J ends lost 2 bases and 6 bases respectively, with 11 bases between them. Germline loops: CDR1 MNHNS, CDR2 SASEGT. The CDR3 consists of 13 residues. The CDR3 loop reads CASSERLAAEQYF. The CDR3 region has the DNA TGTGCCAGCAGTGAACGGCTGGCGGCCGAGCAGTACTTC.

The V gene is TRBV4-3, the J gene TRBJ2-1; possible D gene TRBD1, 6 bases. Trimming removed 1 base from V and 9 bases from J, with 10 bases in between. There are 13 residues in the CDR3. Germline V gene sequence: CDR1 LGHNA, CDR2 YSLEER. The CDR3 DNA sequence: TGCGCCAGCAGCCAAGCTAGCAGGGGTGAGCAGTTCTTC. It specifies CASSQASRGEQFF.

A word on this clone: One end of the junction fails to match germline, which may point to a read error. The genes are TRBV28 and TRBJ2-7; 8 bases fit TRBD2. The CDR3 loop spans 13 amino acids. CDR1 is MDHEN and CDR2 is SYDVKM in the germline V gene. CDR3 residues: CASSLRPGGRLDF. CDR3 nucleotides: TGTGCCAGCAGTTTACGTCCGGGGGGGCGGCTGGACTTC.

This clone has a handful of counts. The chain employs TRBV19 and TRBJ2-3, with D hard to call. Trimming removed 5 bases at V and 0 bases at J, with 9 bases between. Germline values: CDR1 LNHDA, CDR2 SQIVND (reference sequence). This CDR3 has 14 amino acids. CDR3 sequence: CASSDDTSTDTQYF. The CDR3 DNA reads as TGTGCCAGTAGTGACGACACTAGCACAGATACGCAGTATTTT.

The chain's CDR3 is CASSARTGALETQYF. In nucleotides, the CDR3 is TGTGCCAGCAGCGCCAGGACAGGGGCCCTAGAGACCCAGTACTTC. The chain carries TRBV9 and TRBJ2-5, with 9 bases aligning to TRBD1. The CDR3 spans 15 residues. V shed 3 bases, J shed 4 bases, and the junction held 7 bases outside the gene matches. The germline CDR1 and CDR2 sequences are SGDLS and YYNGEE.

This chain uses TRBV28 with TRBJ1-2; 9 nucleotides line up with TRBD1. Per germline, CDR1 MDHEN and CDR2 SYDVKM. This CDR3 comprises 16 residues. V gave up 5 bases and J gave up 4 bases; unmatched junction bases: 11. The CDR3 DNA sequence: TGTGCCAGCAGTGATTACCGGGGACAGGGAGCCTATGGCTACACCTTC. Its translation is CASSDYRGQGAYGYTF.

The chain is built from TRBV7-3 and TRBJ1-1; no firm D call. This CDR3 has 15 residues. Germline CDR1 SGHTA, CDR2 FQGTGA. The germline V and J ends were trimmed by 2 bases and 3 bases, with 13 bases remaining between them. The CDR3 bases are TGTGCCAGCAGCTTAGCTGGTCAGTCGCACACTGAAGCTTTCTTT. Translation gives CASSLAGQSHTEAFF.

The chain couples TRBV10-3 to TRBJ2-7; no reliable D call. This CDR3 is built from 14 residues. Germline V gene data show CDR1 as ENHRY and CDR2 as SYGVKD. Trimming removed 3 bases from V and 0 bases from J, with 9 bases in between. The CDR3 protein is CAISDSVSSYEQYF. The CDR3 DNA follows: TGTGCCATCAGTGATTCTGTCAGCTCCTACGAGCAGTACTTC.

The chain's CDR3 is CAISEGGGEQYF. CDR3 DNA sequence: TGTGCCATCAGTGAGGGAGGTGGCGAGCAGTACTTC. V is TRBV10-3 and J is TRBJ2-7; D may be TRBD2 (5 bases). This CDR3 is 12 amino acids long. Per the germline V gene, CDR1 is ENHRY and CDR2 is SYGVKD. The V and J ends lost 2 bases and 6 bases respectively, with 8 bases between them.

The rearrangement uses TRBV19 and TRBJ2-1, with 7 bases that match TRBD1. V was clipped by 8 bases and J by 3 bases; unmatched bases: 7. The CDR3 consists of 14 residues. Germline CDR1 reads LNHDA; CDR2 reads SQIVND (reference sequence). CDR3 sequence reads: CASGLAGGYNEQFF. DNA for the CDR3: TGTGCCAGTGGTCTAGCAGGGGGCTACAATGAGCAGTTCTTC.

The chain couples TRBV30 to TRBJ1-4; 8 bases fit TRBD1. Trimming took 3 bases from V and 8 from J; bases not matched to a gene: 11. The CDR3 extends over 15 amino acids. Germline loops: CDR1 GTSNPN, CDR2 SVGIG (reference sequence). This CDR3 is CAWSADRGVGEKLFF. CDR3 DNA sequence: TGTGCCTGGAGCGCCGACAGGGGCGTAGGAGAAAAACTGTTTTTT.

The J gene is TRBJ2-5, the V gene TRBV27; a weak D match, TRBD2 (6 bases). V was shortened by 4 bases and J by 2 bases, with 17 bases between the two germline ends. Germline V gene sequence: CDR1 MNHEY, CDR2 SMNVEV (reference sequence). The CDR3 sequence is 16 residues long. The DNA for the CDR3 is TGTGCCAGCAGTTGGAGGGAAAATTGCTGGCAAGAGACCCAGTACTTC. Its protein product is CASSWRENCWQETQYF.

A few counts support this clone. J is TRBJ2-3 and V is TRBV7-3; 8 bases line up with TRBD2. The CDR3 is 19 residues long. V lost 4 bases to trimming and J lost 2 bases; unmatched junction nucleotides: 17. The germline V gene encodes CDR1 SGHTA and CDR2 FQGTGA. The CDR3: CASSSAPRREALPTDTQYF. For the CDR3, the DNA is TGTGCCAGCAGCTCCGCCCCGCGGCGGGAGGCCCTACCCACAGATACGCAGTATTTT.

This clone was detected once. V usage is TRBV7-2 and J usage is TRBJ2-7, with 12 positions matching TRBD2. The CDR3 sequence is 15 residues long. With V trimmed by 6 bases and J by 0 bases, 3 bases remained unmatched. Germline values: CDR1 SGHTA, CDR2 FQGNSA. The CDR3 loop is CASRGLAGSSYEQYF. In DNA, the CDR3 is TGTGCCAGCAGGGGACTAGCGGGTAGCTCCTACGAGCAGTACTTC.